This T cell receptor beta chain was retrieved from a study of glioma-infiltrating T cells. Overall study results and limits: Non-neoplastic patients had below-expected tissue-blood divergence, while all gliomas exceeded expectation.

This clonotype has a count of ten or more. Its antigen is currently unknown. The germline CDR1 and CDR2 sequences are MDHEN and SYDVKM. Trimming at V came to 3 bases and at J to 3 bases, leaving 7 bases not matched to a gene. The CDR3 spans 16 residues. The iRepertoire nested amplicon-rescue multiplex PCR amplified TCR alpha and beta CDR3s from RNA. Input was roughly 85-450 ng of tissue mRNA or PBMC total RNA. TCRdb recomputed calls from the multiplex PCR reads with MiXCR, one row per CDR3 protein. The sample has approximately 190,000 distinct CDR3 sequences, more than 25% seen once; the top ten hold about 19%.

The sequenced material came from glioma tissue, nonneoplastic brain tissue, or PBMCs (not recorded which). This receptor was obtained from a human donor with low-grade glioma or glioblastoma, undergoing nonglioma brain surgery, or in good health (not recorded which). The chain is built from TRBV28 and TRBJ2-5, with 10 bases aligning to TRBD1. CDR3 sequence: CASSFPAGQGKETQYF. CDR3 sequence (DNA): TGTGCCAGCAGTTTCCCGGCGGGACAGGGGAAAGAGACCCAGTACTTC.